The source of this TCR beta chain is a study of blood T cell repertoires in COVID-19. Assay: immunoSEQ multiplex PCR; the TCRdb copy retains only in-frame clones and omits some. This table holds about 250,000 clones, around 89% found once. The CDR3 sequence is 15 residues long. V lost 1 base and J lost 3, with 10 bases in between. Germline assignment: CDR1 SGHRS and CDR2 YFSETQ. The J gene is TRBJ1-4, the V gene TRBV5-1; no firm D call. The material sequenced was PBMCs or T cells enriched from blood (not recorded which). This TCR was sampled from a man aged 35 to 55 who had recovered from COVID-19. CDR3 sequence (DNA): TGCGCCAGCAGCTTGAACGGAGTACCTAATGAAAAACTGTTTTTT. Amino acids: CASSLNGVPNEKLFF.